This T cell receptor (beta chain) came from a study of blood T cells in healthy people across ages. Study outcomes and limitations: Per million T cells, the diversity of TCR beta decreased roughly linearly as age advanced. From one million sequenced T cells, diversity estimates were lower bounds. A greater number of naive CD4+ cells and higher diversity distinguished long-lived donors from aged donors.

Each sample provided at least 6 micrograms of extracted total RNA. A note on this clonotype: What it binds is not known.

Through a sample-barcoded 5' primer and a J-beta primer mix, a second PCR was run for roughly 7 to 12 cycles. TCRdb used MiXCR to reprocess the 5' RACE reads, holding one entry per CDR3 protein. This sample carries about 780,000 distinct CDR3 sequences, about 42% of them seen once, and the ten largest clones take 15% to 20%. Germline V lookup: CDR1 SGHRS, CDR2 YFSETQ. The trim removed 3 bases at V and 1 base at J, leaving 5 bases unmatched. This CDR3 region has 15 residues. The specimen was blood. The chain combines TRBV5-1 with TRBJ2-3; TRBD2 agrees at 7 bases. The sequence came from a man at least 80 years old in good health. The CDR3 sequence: CASSSGLGRTDTQYF. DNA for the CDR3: TGCGCCAGCAGCTCAGGACTAGGCCGCACAGATACGCAGTATTTT.